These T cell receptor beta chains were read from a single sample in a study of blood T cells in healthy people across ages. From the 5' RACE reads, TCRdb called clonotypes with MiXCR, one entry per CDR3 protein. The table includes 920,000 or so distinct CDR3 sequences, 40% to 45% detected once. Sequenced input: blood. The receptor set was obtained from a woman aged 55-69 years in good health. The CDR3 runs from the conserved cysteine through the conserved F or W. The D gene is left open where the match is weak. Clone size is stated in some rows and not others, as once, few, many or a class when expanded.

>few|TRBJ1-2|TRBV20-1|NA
TGCAGTGCTGAAAAACAGGGAACCTATGGCTACACCTTC
CSAEKQGTYGYTF
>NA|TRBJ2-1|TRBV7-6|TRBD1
TGTGCCGGCAGCCCCGGGACAGGGGGTCTTAATGAGCAGTTCTTC
CAGSPGTGGLNEQFF
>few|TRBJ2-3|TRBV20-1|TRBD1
TGCAGTGCCGCGGGACAGGGCACAGATACGCAGTATTTT
CSAAGQGTDTQYF
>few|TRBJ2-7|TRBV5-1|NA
TGCGCCAGCAGCTCGCACGTCGGCGGCGAGCAGTACTTC
CASSSHVGGEQYF
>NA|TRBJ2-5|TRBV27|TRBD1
TGTGCCAGCAGTTTGCACAGGGGTCAAGAGACCCAGTACTTC
CASSLHRGQETQYF
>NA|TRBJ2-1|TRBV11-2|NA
TGTGCCAACAGCTCACAGGGCTACAATGAGCAGTTCTTC
CANSSQGYNEQFF
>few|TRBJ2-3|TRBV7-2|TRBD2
TGTGCCAGCGCTGTAGGAACTAGCGGGAGTCCTGCAGATACGCAGTATTTT
CASAVGTSGSPADTQYF
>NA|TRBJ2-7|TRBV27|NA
TGTGCCAGCAGTTTATCGGGACTCTGGAGCTACGAGCAGTACTTC
CASSLSGLWSYEQYF
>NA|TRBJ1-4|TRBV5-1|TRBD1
TGCGCCAGCAGCCTCACAGGGGCCGGAGCTGAAAAACTGTTTTTT
CASSLTGAGAEKLFF
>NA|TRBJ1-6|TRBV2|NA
TGTGCCAGCAGTCCCCAAGGGAGTCCTAGATCACCCCTCCACTTT
CASSPQGSPRSPLHF
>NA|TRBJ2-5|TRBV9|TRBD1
TGTGCCAGCAGCTCGACAGGGGTTCCCTACGGGCAGTACTTC
CASSSTGVPYGQYF
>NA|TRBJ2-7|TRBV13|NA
TGTGCCAGCAGCTCGTATCGTGGGGTCTACGAGCAGTACTTC
CASSSYRGVYEQYF
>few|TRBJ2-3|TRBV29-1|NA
TGCAGCGTGGGGGAACACCGTGCTAGCACAGATACGCAGTATTTT
CSVGEHRASTDTQYF
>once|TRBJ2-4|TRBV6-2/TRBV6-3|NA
TGTGCCAGCAGTTATTGGGACAACAAGGGAGAGCAGTACTTC
CASSYWDNKGEQYF
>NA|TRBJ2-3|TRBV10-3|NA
TGTGCCATCAGTGAGGGGCAGGGTAAAGCAGATACGCAGTATTTT
CAISEGQGKADTQYF
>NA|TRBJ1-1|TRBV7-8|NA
TGTGCCAGCAGCTGGGGACGGGGCACTGAAGCTTTCTTT
CASSWGRGTEAFF
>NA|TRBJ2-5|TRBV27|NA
TGTGCCAGCAGTTTTTTTCCCCAAGAGACCCAGTACTTC
CASSFFPQETQYF
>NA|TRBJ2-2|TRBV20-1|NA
TGCAGTGCTAGGACATCGGCCGGGGAGCTGTTTTTT
CSARTSAGELFF
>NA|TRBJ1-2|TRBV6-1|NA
TGTGCCAGCAGTCGCCAGGATGGCTACACCTTC
CASSRQDGYTF
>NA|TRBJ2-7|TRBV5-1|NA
TGCGCCAGCAGCTTGCGAGGGGAAACCTACGAGCAGTACTTC
CASSLRGETYEQYF
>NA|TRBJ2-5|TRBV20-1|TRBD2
TGCAGTGCTCAGAGGACTAGCGGGACCGATGAGCAGTACTTC
CSAQRTSGTDEQYF
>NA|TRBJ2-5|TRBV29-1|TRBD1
TGCAGCGTACGGACAGGGGTCGACGAGACCCAGTACTTC
CSVRTGVDETQYF
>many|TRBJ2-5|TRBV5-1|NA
TGTGCCAGCAGCTCGGGAGTCCAAGAGACCCAGTACTTC
CASSSGVQETQYF
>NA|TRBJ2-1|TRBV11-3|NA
TGTGCCAGCAGCTTAGCGGGACGCGCGGAGACCCAGTTCTTC
CASSLAGRAETQFF
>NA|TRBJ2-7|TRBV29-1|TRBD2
TGCAGCACTCGACTAGCGGGGTACAATGAGCAGTACTTC
CSTRLAGYNEQYF
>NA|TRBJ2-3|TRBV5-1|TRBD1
TGCGCCAGCAGCGCGGGACAGGGATTAGATACGCAGTATTTT
CASSAGQGLDTQYF
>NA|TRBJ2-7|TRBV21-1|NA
TGTGCCAACAGCAAAGCGCTTGAGACAGGCAGCCTTTACGAGCAGTACTTC
CANSKALETGSLYEQYF
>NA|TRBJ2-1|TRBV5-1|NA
TGCGCCAGCAGCCCCGGACAGCAGACCTACAATGAGCAGTTCTTC
CASSPGQQTYNEQFF